These 17 T cell receptor beta chains were sequenced from one sample in a study of blood T cell repertoires in COVID-19. The repertoire was sequenced with immunoSEQ multiplex PCR; TCRdb's copy has only in-frame clones and lacks some. The repertoire has about 210,000 clones, about 80% of them found once; the top ten carry roughly 2.5%. Source material: peripheral blood. Receptors originate from a middle-aged woman with active or convalescent COVID-19.

The table lists this clone with a few counts. This sequence joins TRBV6-4 and TRBJ1-1; TRBD1 matches at 7 bases. CDR3 length: 14 amino acids. V lost 4 bases and J lost 4; bases outside the gene matches: 6. Per the germline V gene, CDR1 is MRHNA and CDR2 is SNTAGT. The CDR3 here is CASSAYAGGTEAFF. The DNA of the CDR3 is TGTGCCAGCAGTGCCTATGCAGGGGGCACTGAAGCTTTCTTT.

This chain connects TRBV24-1 to TRBJ1-5; TRBD1 is a possible D gene (6 bases). Germline-derived CDR1 and CDR2 are KGHDR and SFDVKD. Trimming stripped 4 bases from V and 5 bases from J, with 11 bases between. The CDR3 has 14 residues. This CDR3 is CATSEGHRDQPQHF. The CDR3 bases are TGTGCCACCAGTGAGGGCCACAGGGATCAGCCCCAGCATTTT.

The chain has TRBV24-1 and TRBJ2-2; 9 bases map to TRBD1. Germline-derived CDR1 and CDR2 are KGHDR and SFDVKD. The V and J ends lost 0 bases and 7 bases, in that order; junction bases with no gene match: 8. The CDR3 is 17 residues long. The CDR3 DNA reads as TGTGCCACCAGTGATTTGGGGGGACAGGGAAATCTCGGGGAGCTGTTTTTT. As protein: CATSDLGGQGNLGELFF.

This clone occurred a few times. The rearrangement joins TRBV10-1 to TRBJ2-1; 11 bases match TRBD2. Germline assignment: CDR1 WNHNN and CDR2 SYGVQD (reference sequence). Germline trimming cut 3 bases from V and 9 bases from J; bases unmatched to any gene: 4. The CDR3 loop spans 14 amino acids. The CDR3 region is CASSELAGEGEQFF. CDR3 nucleotides: TGCGCCAGCAGTGAACTAGCGGGAGAGGGTGAGCAGTTCTTC.

J is TRBJ2-5 and V is TRBV24-1; 7 bases map to TRBD1. With 3 bases clipped from V and 5 bases from J, the junction kept 8 bases outside the gene matches. Germline V gene lookup returns CDR1 KGHDR and CDR2 SFDVKD. The CDR3 runs 15 residues. CDR3 sequence: CATSDAGTEEETQYF. DNA of the CDR3: TGTGCCACCAGTGATGCCGGGACAGAGGAGGAGACCCAGTACTTC.

V is TRBV10-1 and J is TRBJ2-7; D is perhaps TRBD2 (5 bases). CDR1 is WNHNN and CDR2 is SYGVQD in the germline V gene (reference sequence). The V gene lost 0 bases and the J gene lost 2 bases, with 14 bases spanning the gap. This CDR3 contains 16 residues. The CDR3: CASSESGDSPAYEQYF. In DNA form, the CDR3 reads TGCGCCAGCAGTGAGTCGGGAGACTCCCCGGCCTACGAGCAGTACTTC.

The chain couples TRBV14 to TRBJ2-7; no firm D call. Deletions cut 0 bases from V and 0 bases from J, with 6 bases between. The CDR3 has 14 residues. Germline CDR1 reads SGHDN; CDR2 reads FVKESK. In DNA form, the CDR3 reads TGTGCCAGCAGCCAAGACATCGGCTCCTACGAGCAGTACTTC. Residues: CASSQDIGSYEQYF. The full variable domain, rest sourced from reference TRBV14 and TRBJ2-7, is EAGVTQFPSHSVIEKGQTVTLRCDPISGHDNLYWYRRVMGKEIKFLLHFVKESKQDESGMPNNRFLAERTGGTYSTLKVQPAELEDSGVYFCASSQDIGSYEQYFGPGTRLTVT.

V usage is TRBV10-3 and J usage is TRBJ1-4; a weak D match, TRBD1 (6 bases). CDR1 is ENHRY and CDR2 is SYGVKD in the germline V gene. The V and J ends lost 6 bases and 8 bases respectively, with 16 bases between them. There are 14 residues in the CDR3. CDR3 DNA: TGTGCCATCAGGGAAGACAGGTCCGGAGAAAAACTGTTTTTT. This sequence encodes CAIREDRSGEKLFF.

The rearrangement joins TRBV6-5 to TRBJ2-5, with TRBD1 matching 10 bases. V lost 6 bases, J lost 4 bases, and 8 bases stayed unmatched. Germline V gene data show CDR1 as MNHEY and CDR2 as SVGAGI. This CDR3 has 15 amino acids. The CDR3 bases are TGTGCCAGCAGCCGAACTTGGGACAGGGGAGAGACCCAGTACTTC. This translates into CASSRTWDRGETQYF.

The chain combines TRBV28 with TRBJ1-4; TRBD1 aligns across 7 bases. CDR1 is MDHEN, CDR2 SYDVKM, per germline. The CDR3 length is 16 residues. V shed 7 bases, J shed 3 bases, and the junction held 11 bases outside the gene matches. Written as DNA, the CDR3 is TGTGCCAGCACTACAACTTTCGGGACAGCTAATGAAAAACTGTTTTTT. Encoded protein: CASTTTFGTANEKLFF.

The V gene is TRBV30, the J gene TRBJ1-5; weak D call: TRBD1 (6 bases). V was trimmed by 5 bases and J by 5 bases, leaving 13 bases between them. In germline, CDR1 is GTSNPN, CDR2 SVGIG (reference sequence). This CDR3 region has 13 residues. CDR3 nucleotides: TGTGCCTGGCAAACAGGGCTCCATCAGCCCCAGCATTTT. It specifies CAWQTGLHQPQHF.

The chain couples TRBV3-1 (or the pseudogene TRBV3-2) to TRBJ2-2; D gene unclear. Germline values: CDR1 LGHDT, CDR2 YNNKEL (reference sequence). V was clipped by 2 bases and J by 6 bases, with 7 bases between them. This CDR3 is built from 13 residues. The CDR3 DNA reads TGTGCCAGCAGCCAATATGAGCCCGGGGAGCTGTTTTTT. Translating gives CASSQYEPGELFF.

This sequence joins TRBV2 and TRBJ2-3; 9 nucleotides match TRBD2. The V and J ends lost 6 bases and 6 bases, in that order; junction bases with no gene match: 10. This CDR3 comprises 15 residues. In germline, CDR1 is SNHLY, CDR2 FYNNEI. CDR3 DNA sequence: TGTGCCAGCAGCCTTCCGCGGGGGGGCTCGGATACGCAGTATTTT. This codes for CASSLPRGGSDTQYF.

The J gene is TRBJ2-7, the V gene TRBV11-2, with D possibly being TRBD2 (5 bases). CDR3 length: 17 residues. Between the trimmed V and J ends, which lost 1 base and 6 bases, there was a span of 22 bases. CDR1 is SGHAT and CDR2 is FQNNGV in the germline V gene. The CDR3 region has the DNA TGTGCCAGCAGCTTAGCGACCGGACGGGATTTCCCCCTCGAGCAGTACTTC. Amino acid sequence: CASSLATGRDFPLEQYF.

There are many counts of this clone. The rearrangement uses TRBV7-6 and TRBJ1-1; possibly TRBD1 for D (5 bases). CDR3 length: 16 residues. CDR1 is SGHVS, CDR2 FNYEAQ, per germline. The V and J ends lost 2 bases and 2 bases respectively, with 15 bases between them. The CDR3 bases are TGTGCCAGCAGCTTAAGTCAGGGCCCTACCAACACTGAAGCTTTCTTT. As protein: CASSLSQGPTNTEAFF.

The rearrangement uses TRBV19 and TRBJ2-7; TRBD1 agrees at 8 bases. Germline CDR1 and CDR2: LNHDA and SQIVND (reference sequence). This CDR3 region has 17 residues. V trimming: 5 bases; J trimming: 3 bases; junction bases outside the gene matches: 15. In DNA, the CDR3 is TGTGCCAGTAGTTACGACAGGGGTGTCGTCTCCCTCTACGAGCAGTACTTC. Translated: CASSYDRGVVSLYEQYF.

The genes are TRBV21-1 and TRBJ2-2; the table's D call TRBD2 went unverified against the DNA. TRBV21-1 is labeled a pseudogene. There are 18 residues in the CDR3. CDR3 in DNA: TGTGCCAGCAGCAAAGGCTCTGGACTAGCGGTGAACACCGGGGAGCTGTTTTTT. Translated: CASSKGSGLAVNTGELFF.